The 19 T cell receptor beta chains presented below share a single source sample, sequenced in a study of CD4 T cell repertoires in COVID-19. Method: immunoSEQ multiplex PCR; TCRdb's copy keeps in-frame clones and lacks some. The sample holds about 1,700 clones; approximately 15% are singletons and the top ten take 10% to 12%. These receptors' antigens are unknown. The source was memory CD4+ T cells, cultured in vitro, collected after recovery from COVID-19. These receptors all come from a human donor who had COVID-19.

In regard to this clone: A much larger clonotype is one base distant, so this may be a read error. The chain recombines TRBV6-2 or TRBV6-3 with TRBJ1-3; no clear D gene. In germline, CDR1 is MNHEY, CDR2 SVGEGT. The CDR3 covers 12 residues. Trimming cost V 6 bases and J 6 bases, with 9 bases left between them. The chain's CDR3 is CASSPVENTIYF. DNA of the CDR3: TGTGCCAGCAGCCCGGTCGAAAACACCATATATTTT.

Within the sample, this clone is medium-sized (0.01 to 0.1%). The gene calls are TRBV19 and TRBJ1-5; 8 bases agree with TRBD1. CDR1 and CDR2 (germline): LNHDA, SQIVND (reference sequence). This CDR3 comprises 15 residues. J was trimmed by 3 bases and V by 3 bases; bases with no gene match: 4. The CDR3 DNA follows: TGTGCCAGTAGTATGAAGGGACAGGTCAATCAGCCCCAGCATTTT. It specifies CASSMKGQVNQPQHF. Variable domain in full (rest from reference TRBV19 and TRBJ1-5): DGGITQSPKYLFRKEGQNVTLSCEQNLNHDAMYWYRQDPGQGLRLIYYSQIVNDFQKGDIAEGYSVSREKKESFPLTVTSAQKNPTAFYLCASSMKGQVNQPQHFGDGTRLSIL.

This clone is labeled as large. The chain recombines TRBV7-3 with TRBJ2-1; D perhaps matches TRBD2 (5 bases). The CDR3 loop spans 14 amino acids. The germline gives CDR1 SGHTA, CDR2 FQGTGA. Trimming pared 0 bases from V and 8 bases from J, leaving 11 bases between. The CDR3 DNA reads TGTGCCAGCAGCTTAACAGGGAGATTGGATGAGCAGTTCTTC. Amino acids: CASSLTGRLDEQFF.

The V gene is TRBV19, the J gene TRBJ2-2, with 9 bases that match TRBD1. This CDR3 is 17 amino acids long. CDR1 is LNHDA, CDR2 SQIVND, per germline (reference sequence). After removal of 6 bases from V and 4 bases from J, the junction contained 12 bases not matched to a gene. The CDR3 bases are TGTGCCAGTAGAGGGACAGGGAAGTTTCGGGGCACCGGGGAGCTGTTTTTT. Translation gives CASRGTGKFRGTGELFF.

The CDR3 DNA sequence: TGTGCCAGCAGCCAGCGGGGGGAACTTGGCTACACCTTC. It yields the protein CASSQRGELGYTF. The genes are TRBV14 and TRBJ1-2; D possibly corresponds to TRBD1 (5 bases). CDR3 length: 13 amino acids. With 3 bases removed from V and 7 bases from J, the gap between germline ends came to 12 bases. Per germline, CDR1 SGHDN and CDR2 FVKESK.

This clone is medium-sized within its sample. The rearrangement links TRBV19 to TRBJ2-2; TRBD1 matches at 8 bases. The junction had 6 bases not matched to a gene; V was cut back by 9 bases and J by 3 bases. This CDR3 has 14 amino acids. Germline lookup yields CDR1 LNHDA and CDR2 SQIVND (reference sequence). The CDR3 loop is CASLRTGYTGELFF. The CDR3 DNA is TGTGCCAGCCTACGGACAGGGTACACCGGGGAGCTGTTTTTT.

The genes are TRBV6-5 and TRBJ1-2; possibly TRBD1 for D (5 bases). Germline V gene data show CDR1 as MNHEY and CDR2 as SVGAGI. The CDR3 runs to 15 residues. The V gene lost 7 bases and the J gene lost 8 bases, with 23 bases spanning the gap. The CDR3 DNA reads TGTGCCAGCACCAAGGCAGGGAGTATTAGTCGAGGCTACACCTTC. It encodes CASTKAGSISRGYTF.

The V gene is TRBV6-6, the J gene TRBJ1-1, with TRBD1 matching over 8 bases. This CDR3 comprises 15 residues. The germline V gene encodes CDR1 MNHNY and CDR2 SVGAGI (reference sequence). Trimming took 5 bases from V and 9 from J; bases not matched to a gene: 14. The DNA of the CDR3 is TGTGCCAGCAGTAACCGACAGGGGAGGCCCCTGAAAGCTTTCTTT. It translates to CASSNRQGRPLKAFF.

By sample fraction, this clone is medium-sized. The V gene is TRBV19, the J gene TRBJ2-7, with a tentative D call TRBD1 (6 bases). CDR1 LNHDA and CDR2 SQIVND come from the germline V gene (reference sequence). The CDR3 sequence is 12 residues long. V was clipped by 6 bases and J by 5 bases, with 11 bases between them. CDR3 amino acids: CASRGTINEQYF. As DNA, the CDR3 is TGTGCCAGTAGGGGGACAATTAACGAGCAGTACTTC.

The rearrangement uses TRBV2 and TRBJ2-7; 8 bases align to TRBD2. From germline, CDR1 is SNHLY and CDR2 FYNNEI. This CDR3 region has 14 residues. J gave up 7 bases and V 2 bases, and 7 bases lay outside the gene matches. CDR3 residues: CASSETRAGGEQYF. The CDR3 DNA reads TGTGCCAGCAGTGAAACCAGGGCGGGGGGAGAGCAGTACTTC. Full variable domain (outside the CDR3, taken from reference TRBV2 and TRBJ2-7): EPEVTQTPSHQVTQMGQEVILRCVPISNHLYFYWYRQILGQKVEFLVSFYNNEISEKSEIFDDQFSVERPDGSNFTLKIRSTKLEDSAMYFCASSETRAGGEQYFGPGTRLTVT.

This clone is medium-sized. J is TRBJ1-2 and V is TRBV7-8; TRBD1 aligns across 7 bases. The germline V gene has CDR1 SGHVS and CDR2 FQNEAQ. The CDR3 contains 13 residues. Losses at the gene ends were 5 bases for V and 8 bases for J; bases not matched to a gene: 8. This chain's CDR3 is CASSQDRVGGYTF. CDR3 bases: TGTGCCAGCAGCCAAGACAGGGTCGGCGGCTACACCTTC.

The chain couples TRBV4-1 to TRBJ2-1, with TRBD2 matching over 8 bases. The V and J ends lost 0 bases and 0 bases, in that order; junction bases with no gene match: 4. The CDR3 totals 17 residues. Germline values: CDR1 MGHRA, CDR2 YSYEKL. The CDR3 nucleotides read TGCGCCAGCAGCCAAGATAGGAGCGGGAGCTCCTACAATGAGCAGTTCTTC. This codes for CASSQDRSGSSYNEQFF.

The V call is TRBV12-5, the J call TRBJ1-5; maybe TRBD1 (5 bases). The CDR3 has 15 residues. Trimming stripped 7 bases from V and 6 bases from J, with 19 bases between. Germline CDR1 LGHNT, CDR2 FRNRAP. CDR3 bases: TGTGCTAGTGAATCCTCCCAGGGATGGGCTCAGCCCCAGCATTTT. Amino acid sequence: CASESSQGWAQPQHF. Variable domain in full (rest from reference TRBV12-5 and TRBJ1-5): DARVTQTPRHKVTEMGQEVTMRCQPILGHNTVFWYRQTMMQGLELLAYFRNRAPLDDSGMPKDRFSAEMPDATLATLKIQPSEPRDSAVYFCASESSQGWAQPQHFGDGTRLSIL.

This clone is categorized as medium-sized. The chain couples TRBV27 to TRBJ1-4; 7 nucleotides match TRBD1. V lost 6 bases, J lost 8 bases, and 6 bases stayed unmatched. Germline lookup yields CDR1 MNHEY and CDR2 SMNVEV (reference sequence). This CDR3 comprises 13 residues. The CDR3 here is CASSDRAREKLFF. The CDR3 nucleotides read TGTGCCAGCAGCGACAGGGCGAGGGAAAAACTGTTTTTT. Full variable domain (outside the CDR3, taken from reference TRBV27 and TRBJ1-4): EAQVTQNPRYLITVTGKKLTVTCSQNMNHEYMSWYRQDPGLGLRQIYYSMNVEVTDKGDVPEGYKVSRKEKRNFPLILESPSPNQTSLYFCASSDRAREKLFFGSGTQLSVL.

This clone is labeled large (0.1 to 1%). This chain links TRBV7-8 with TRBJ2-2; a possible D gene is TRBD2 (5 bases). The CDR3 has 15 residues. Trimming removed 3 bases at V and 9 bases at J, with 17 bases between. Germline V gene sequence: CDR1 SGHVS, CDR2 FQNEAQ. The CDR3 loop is CASSFSTTQVRELFF. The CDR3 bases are TGTGCCAGCAGCTTCTCGACTACTCAAGTCCGGGAGCTGTTTTTT.

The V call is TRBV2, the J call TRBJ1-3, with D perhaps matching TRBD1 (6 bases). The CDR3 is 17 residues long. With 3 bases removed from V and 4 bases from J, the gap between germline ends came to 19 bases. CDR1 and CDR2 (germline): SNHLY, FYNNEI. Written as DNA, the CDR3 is TGTGCCAGCAGTGACTCAGGGGCCTCGAGATCAGGAAACACCATATATTTT. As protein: CASSDSGASRSGNTIYF.

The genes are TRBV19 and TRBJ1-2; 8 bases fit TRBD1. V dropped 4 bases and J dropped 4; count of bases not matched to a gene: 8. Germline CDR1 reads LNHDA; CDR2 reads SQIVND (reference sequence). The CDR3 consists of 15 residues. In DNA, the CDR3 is TGTGCCAGTAGTAACCAGGGGGCGCTTCCCTATGGCTACACCTTC. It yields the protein CASSNQGALPYGYTF. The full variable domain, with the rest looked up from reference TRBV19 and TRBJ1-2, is DGGITQSPKYLFRKEGQNVTLSCEQNLNHDAMYWYRQDPGQGLRLIYYSQIVNDFQKGDIAEGYSVSREKKESFPLTVTSAQKNPTAFYLCASSNQGALPYGYTFGSGTRLTVV.

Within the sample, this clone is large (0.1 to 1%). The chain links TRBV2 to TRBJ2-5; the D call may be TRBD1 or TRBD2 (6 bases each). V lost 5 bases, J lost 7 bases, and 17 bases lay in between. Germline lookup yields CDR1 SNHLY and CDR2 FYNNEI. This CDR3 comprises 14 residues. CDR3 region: CASSNRPGAGTQYF. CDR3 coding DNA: TGTGCCAGCAGTAACCGACCGGGGGCCGGGACCCAGTACTTC. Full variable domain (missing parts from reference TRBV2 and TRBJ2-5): EPEVTQTPSHQVTQMGQEVILRCVPISNHLYFYWYRQILGQKVEFLVSFYNNEISEKSEIFDDQFSVERPDGSNFTLKIRSTKLEDSAMYFCASSNRPGAGTQYFGPGTRLLVL.

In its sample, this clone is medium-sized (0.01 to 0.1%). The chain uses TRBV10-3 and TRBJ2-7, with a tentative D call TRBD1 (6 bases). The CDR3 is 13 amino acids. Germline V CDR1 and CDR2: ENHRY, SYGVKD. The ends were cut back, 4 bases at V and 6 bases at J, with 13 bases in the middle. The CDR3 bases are TGTGCCATCAGTGCTAGGACAGCCTCCGAGCAGTACTTC. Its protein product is CAISARTASEQYF.